This is a list of T cell receptor beta chains from one sample in a study of beta chain features in type 1 diabetes. Produced via immunoSEQ multiplex PCR; TCRdb's table is partial and in-frame only. The repertoire holds 120,000 to 150,000 clones, about 9.4% seen once, with around 1.4% in the top ten. Sequenced material: naive CD4+ T cells from blood. The receptors derive from a young man in good health. The CDR3 runs from the conserved cysteine through the conserved F or W. The D gene is left open where the match is weak. The listing skips clone size in some rows; elsewhere it reads once, few, many or a size class.

abundance,d_gene,j_gene,v_gene,CDR3nt,CDR3aa
-,-,TRBJ1-2,TRBV5-8,TGTGCCAGCAGCCAGACCAGGGTTGGCTATGGCTACACCTTC,CASSQTRVGYGYTF
few,-,TRBJ2-7,TRBV28,TGTGCCAGCAGTCGACAGCCGAGCTCCTACGAGCAGTACTTC,CASSRQPSSYEQYF
few,-,TRBJ2-6,TRBV6-5,TGTGCCAGCAGTCAGGGGGAGGCTGGGGCCAACGTCCTGACTTTC,CASSQGEAGANVLTF
few,TRBD1,TRBJ2-7,TRBV7-9,TGTGCCAGCAGCACCCGGGACAGGGGGTACTCCTACGAGCAGTACTTC,CASSTRDRGYSYEQYF
-,-,TRBJ1-2,TRBV29-1,TGCAGCGTTGAATCCGGAAACAGTAACTATGGCTACACCTTC,CSVESGNSNYGYTF
-,-,TRBJ2-7,TRBV7-9,TGTGCCAGCAGCTTAACCCCCCAGAAACACTACGAGCAGTACTTC,CASSLTPQKHYEQYF
-,-,TRBJ2-5,TRBV7-3,TGTGCCAGCAGCTTACAGAATCAAGAGACCCAGTACTTC,CASSLQNQETQYF
-,TRBD1,TRBJ1-6,TRBV11-1,TGTGCCAGCAGCCGGGACAGAAATTCACCCCTCCACTTT,CASSRDRNSPLHF
-,-,TRBJ2-5,TRBV11-2,TGTGCCAGCAGCTTAGCTAGACGGGGGTCGCAAGAGACCCAGTACTTC,CASSLARRGSQETQYF
-,TRBD2,TRBJ2-1,TRBV5-4,TGTGCCAGCAGCTGGGGTAGGGGCGGGGGGGTCAATGAGCAGTTCTTC,CASSWGRGGGVNEQFF
-,-,TRBJ2-2,TRBV2,TGTGCCAGCAGTGACCAGGTTACCGGGGAGCTGTTTTTT,CASSDQVTGELFF
few,TRBD2,TRBJ2-7,TRBV5-1,TGCGCCAGCAGCTTGTCGGGGGGGCCTTCCTACGAGCAGTACTTC,CASSLSGGPSYEQYF
many,-,TRBJ2-1,TRBV18,TGTGCCAGCTCACCGGACAGCTCCTACAATGAGCAGTTCTTC,CASSPDSSYNEQFF
-,-,TRBJ2-2,TRBV6-5,TGTGCCAGCAGTTACTCAGCATCCTGGGAGCTGTTTTTT,CASSYSASWELFF
-,TRBD1,TRBJ2-7,TRBV9,TGTGCCAGCAGCGTAGGGACAGGGGAACGCGAGCAGTACTTC,CASSVGTGEREQYF
few,-,TRBJ1-2,TRBV5-6,TGTGCCAGCAGCGCTCGGACAGCCTATGGCTACACCTTC,CASSARTAYGYTF
few,-,TRBJ2-7,TRBV5-1,TGCGCCAGCAGCTTGGCCGTGGCGGGGTCCGGGGCCTACGAGCAGTACTTC,CASSLAVAGSGAYEQYF
few,-,TRBJ2-7,TRBV7-9,TGTGCCAGCAGCTTAGGGGCGTCCGAGCAGTACTTC,CASSLGASEQYF
-,TRBD1,TRBJ1-2,TRBV19,TGTGCCAGTAAACGGACAGGGCCTAACTATGGCTACACCTTC,CASKRTGPNYGYTF
-,-,TRBJ2-7,TRBV11-2,TGTGCCAGCAGCTTAGGGCCGGGTTCCTACGAGCAGTACTTC,CASSLGPGSYEQYF
few,-,TRBJ2-1,TRBV30,TGTGCCTGGAGTGCCAGCTACAATGAGCAGTTCTTC,CAWSASYNEQFF
-,-,TRBJ1-5,TRBV28,TGTGCCAGCAGTTTAACGGGTAATCAGCCCCAGCATTTT,CASSLTGNQPQHF
few,-,TRBJ2-7,TRBV4-3,TGCGCCAGCAGCCAAGAGATCCAGGCGAGCTCCTACGAGCAGTACTTC,CASSQEIQASSYEQYF
few,-,TRBJ2-7,TRBV5-6,TGTGCCAGCAGCCCTCCCGAGGGAGGTGAGGCCTACGAGCAGTACTTC,CASSPPEGGEAYEQYF
few,TRBD1,TRBJ2-2,TRBV11-3,TGTGCCAGCAGCTATCGACAGGGGGCTGGGACCGGGGAGCTGTTTTTT,CASSYRQGAGTGELFF
-,TRBD1,TRBJ2-7,TRBV4-1,TGCGCCAGCAGCCAAGATGGGACAGGTATCTCCTACGAGCAGTACTTC,CASSQDGTGISYEQYF
-,-,TRBJ2-7,TRBV4-1,TGCGCCAGCAGCCAAGACTGGACTGAGAGCTCCTACGAGCAGTACTTC,CASSQDWTESSYEQYF
few,TRBD1,TRBJ2-3,TRBV4-2,TGTGCCAGCAGCCAAGGACAAGGCAGGGGGCCAGATACGCAGTATTTT,CASSQGQGRGPDTQYF
few,-,TRBJ2-7,TRBV28,TGTGCCAGCAGTTTCGAGGGATCCTACGAGCAGTACTTC,CASSFEGSYEQYF
few,-,TRBJ2-1,TRBV9,TGTGCCAGCAGCCCCCGGGACATAGTATACAATGAGCAGTTCTTC,CASSPRDIVYNEQFF
few,TRBD2,TRBJ2-7,TRBV5-1,TGCGCCAGCAGAACCGGGACTAGCGGGGGCGAGCAGTACTTC,CASRTGTSGGEQYF
-,TRBD1,TRBJ2-7,TRBV6-6,TGTGCCAGCAGTGGAATCGACAGGGGGGACTACGAGCAGTACTTC,CASSGIDRGDYEQYF
-,TRBD1,TRBJ1-1,TRBV9,TGTGCCAGCAGCTCCCGGGACAGGTCGGAAGCTTTCTTT,CASSSRDRSEAFF
-,-,TRBJ2-6,TRBV5-6,TGTGCCAGCAGCTCGGGACTTCTTCTTGGGGACGTCCTGACTTTC,CASSSGLLLGDVLTF
few,-,TRBJ2-1,TRBV29-1,TGCAGCGCCTGGGGGGGGGCAAGATCCGTTAGCTCCTACAATGAGCAGTTCTTC,CSAWGGARSVSSYNEQFF
-,TRBD2,TRBJ2-2,TRBV11-2,TGTGCCAGCAGCCTCCGCCTTACCGAGCGGGGGGGCCGTATCGGGGAGCTGTTTTTT,CASSLRLTERGGRIGELFF
-,TRBD1,TRBJ2-1,TRBV19,TGTGCCAGTAGCCAGGGGGCTTCCCCCAATGAGCAGTTCTTC,CASSQGASPNEQFF
few,-,TRBJ1-5,TRBV28,TGTGCCAGCAGCCAGGGGAATCAGCCCCAGCATTTT,CASSQGNQPQHF
few,TRBD1,TRBJ1-4,TRBV5-4,TGTGCCAGCAGCTCCACCGGGACAGGACATGAAAAACTGTTTTTT,CASSSTGTGHEKLFF
many,TRBD1,TRBJ1-5,TRBV29-1,TGCAGCGTTGAAGACCGGGACAGGGACGGTCAGCCCCAGCATTTT,CSVEDRDRDGQPQHF
-,TRBD1,TRBJ1-2,TRBV5-6,TGTGCCAGCAGCGCGGGACAGCTTCAGCTGGGCTACACCTTC,CASSAGQLQLGYTF
-,-,TRBJ2-1,TRBV4-3,TGCGCCAGCAGCCAAGTTAGACTAGTTGAATACAATGAGCAGTTCTTC,CASSQVRLVEYNEQFF
-,TRBD1,TRBJ2-3,TRBV28,TGTGCCAGCAGGAAAGGGACAGCAGGCACAGATACGCAGTATTTT,CASRKGTAGTDTQYF
-,TRBD1,TRBJ2-7,TRBV6-5,TGTGCCAGCAGTCCTCGACAGGGGGTTGGGTACGAGCAGTACTTC,CASSPRQGVGYEQYF
-,TRBD2,TRBJ2-5,TRBV9,TGTGCCAGCAGCTGGGGCGGGGGGGCCAGGGAGACCCAGTACTTC,CASSWGGGARETQYF
-,TRBD1,TRBJ1-5,TRBV18,TGTGCCAGCTCAGAGGGACAGTACAATCAGCCCCAGCATTTT,CASSEGQYNQPQHF
few,-,TRBJ2-3,TRBV5-1,TGCGCCAGCAGCTTGGCCGGAGGGATGGTGGCAGATACGCAGTATTTT,CASSLAGGMVADTQYF
many,TRBD2,TRBJ2-1,TRBV19,TGTGCCAGTACCACTCGGCGGGGGGAGTACAATGAGCAGTTCTTC,CASTTRRGEYNEQFF
few,-,TRBJ1-1,TRBV6-1,TGTGCCAGCAGTCCAGGGTCCAACACTGAAGCTTTCTTT,CASSPGSNTEAFF
-,TRBD2,TRBJ2-1,TRBV7-8,TGTGCCAGCAGCCCGGGACTAGCGTTTGACAATGAGCAGTTCTTC,CASSPGLAFDNEQFF
-,TRBD1,TRBJ1-1,TRBV7-9,TGTGCCAGCAGCCGGGGACAGGGGGTGTCCACTGAAGCTTTCTTT,CASSRGQGVSTEAFF
few,-,TRBJ2-6,TRBV28,TGTGCCAGCAGTTTATGGGCAGGGTTAAACTCTGGGGCCAACGTCCTGACTTTC,CASSLWAGLNSGANVLTF
-,-,TRBJ2-5,TRBV7-2,TGTGCCAGCAGCTTAGCGACGGGGGAGAAGCAGTACTTC,CASSLATGEKQYF
few,-,TRBJ1-4,TRBV29-1,TGCAGCGTTAATGACAGTCGCGAAAAACTGTTTTTT,CSVNDSREKLFF